Listed below are T cell receptor beta chains from one sample, sequenced in a study of beta chain features in type 1 diabetes. TCRdb keeps only in-frame clones here, not all; method: immunoSEQ multiplex PCR. The data show about 320,000 clones, approximately 15% seen once. Sequenced material: central memory CD4+ T cells from blood. These receptor sequences come from a man aged 25-45 years in good health. The CDR3 runs from the conserved cysteine through the conserved F or W. The D gene is left open where the match is weak.

v_gene: TRBV7-2; d_gene: TRBD1; CDR3aa: CASSPNPGTGTGANVLTF
v_gene: TRBV4-3; d_gene: .; CDR3aa: CASSQDRGGWDGYTF
v_gene: TRBV6-5; d_gene: TRBD2; CDR3aa: CASSLTSGRAGELFF
v_gene: TRBV6-5; d_gene: .; CDR3aa: CASSYSGGGTYEQYF
v_gene: TRBV5-1; d_gene: .; CDR3aa: CASSLEQGLRGYTQYF
v_gene: TRBV5-1; d_gene: TRBD1; CDR3aa: CASSLLQEGASAEAFF
v_gene: TRBV4-3; d_gene: .; CDR3aa: CASSQEFVRLAGELFF
v_gene: TRBV6-6; d_gene: TRBD1; CDR3aa: CASSTQGATLTGELFF
v_gene: TRBV11-2; d_gene: .; CDR3aa: CASSGSGGNQPQHF
v_gene: TRBV4-3; d_gene: .; CDR3aa: CASSQDLGADYGYTF
v_gene: TRBV18; d_gene: TRBD2; CDR3aa: CASSRTGTNLTDTQYF
v_gene: TRBV7-3; d_gene: TRBD2; CDR3aa: CASSPSGSVYEQFF
v_gene: TRBV6-5; d_gene: .; CDR3aa: CASRVSGKNEKLFF
v_gene: TRBV2; d_gene: TRBD1; CDR3aa: CASRDRQGISGYTF
v_gene: TRBV5-6; d_gene: TRBD2; CDR3aa: CASSLGGLAGETQYF
v_gene: TRBV5-6; d_gene: TRBD1; CDR3aa: CASSRRQGQGQPQHF
v_gene: TRBV12-5; d_gene: TRBD1; CDR3aa: CASDVDGQVAQYF